This entry features one T cell receptor (beta chain) sequence. What it recognizes is unknown. RNA, once extracted, was reverse transcribed into cDNA for use as the sequencing template. Repertoires were generated with immunoSEQ multiplex PCR, while TCRdb's copy carries only in-frame clones and drops some. Altogether about 140,000 clones are present, 70% to 90% being singletons, with the ten largest covering around 14%. Per the germline V gene, CDR1 is LNHNV and CDR2 is YYDKDF (reference sequence). Deletions cut 2 bases from V and 9 bases from J, with 11 bases between. The CDR3 length is 13 residues. The data were taken from a study of CD8+ T cells in alopecia areata. Study at large: Treated patients were given oral tofacitinib, which was dosed at 5 to 10 mg twice daily. Severity among treated patients was scored by the percentage of scalp area affected.

The sample's treatment: oral pan-JAK inhibitor, 5-10 mg twice daily. Whole-study findings and limits: Possibly because of HLA-related factors, TCR sharing was less clear across patients than in mice. Relative to normal scalp, lesional scalp, especially alopecia totalis/universalis, showed higher clonality.

This sequence originates from a human donor with alopecia areata. J is TRBJ2-4 and V is TRBV15, with D perhaps assigned TRBD1 or TRBD2 (5 bases each). Source: CD8+ T cells sorted from blood, taken at week 4, from a patient treated with tofacitinib. The CDR3 sequence: CATSRPGLGIQYF. The CDR3 DNA follows: TGTGCCACCAGCAGACCGGGGCTCGGCATTCAGTACTTC. Drawing the rest from reference TRBV15 and TRBJ2-4, the complete variable domain is DAMVIQNPRYQVTQFGKPVTLSCSQTLNHNVMYWYQQKSSQAPKLLFHYYDKDFNNEADTPDNFQSRRPNTSFCFLDIRSPGLGDTAMYLCATSRPGLGIQYFGAGTRLSVL.